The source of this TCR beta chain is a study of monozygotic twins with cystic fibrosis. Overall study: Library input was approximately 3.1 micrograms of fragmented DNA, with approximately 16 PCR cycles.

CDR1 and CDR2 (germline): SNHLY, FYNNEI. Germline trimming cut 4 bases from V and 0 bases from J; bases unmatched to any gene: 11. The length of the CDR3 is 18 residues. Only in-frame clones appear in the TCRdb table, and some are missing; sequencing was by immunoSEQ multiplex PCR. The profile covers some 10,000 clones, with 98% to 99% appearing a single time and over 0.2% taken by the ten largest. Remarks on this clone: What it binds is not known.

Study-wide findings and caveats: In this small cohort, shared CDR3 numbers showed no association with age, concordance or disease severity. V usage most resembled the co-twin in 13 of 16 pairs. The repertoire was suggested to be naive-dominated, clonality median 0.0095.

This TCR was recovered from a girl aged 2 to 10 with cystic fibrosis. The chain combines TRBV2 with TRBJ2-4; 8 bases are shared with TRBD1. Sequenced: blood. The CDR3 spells CASSGIGTGGLAKNIQYF. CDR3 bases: TGTGCCAGCAGTGGCATTGGGACAGGAGGCCTAGCCAAAAACATTCAGTACTTC. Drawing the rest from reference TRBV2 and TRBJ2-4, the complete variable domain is EPEVTQTPSHQVTQMGQEVILRCVPISNHLYFYWYRQILGQKVEFLVSFYNNEISEKSEIFDDQFSVERPDGSNFTLKIRSTKLEDSAMYFCASSGIGTGGLAKNIQYFGAGTRLSVL.